This T cell receptor (beta chain) stems from a study of human T cells and chemical hapten exposure. TCRdb fed the RACE reads into MiXCR, producing one record per CDR3 protein. The table has 50,000 to 65,000 distinct CDR3 sequences, around 6.6% seen once. The sample's time point: pre-sensitization, week 0. The treatment was: therapeutic diphenylcyclopropenone sensitization with weekly scalp DPC. V lost 5 bases, J lost 2 bases, and 3 bases stayed unmatched. The CDR3 is 15 amino acids. Germline-derived CDR1 and CDR2 are SGHNT and YENEEA. This clonotype was seen only a few times. The chain has TRBV11-3 and TRBJ2-7, with 13 positions matching TRBD2. The TCR originated in a woman aged 25-40 years with alopecia areata. Some clones in this sample may be carry-over from other donors' samples. The sequences come from whole blood, collected in connection with sensitization to the hapten diphenylcyclopropenone (DPC). This CDR3 is CASSTTSGGAYEQYF. The DNA for the CDR3 is TGTGCCAGCAGCACCACTAGCGGGGGGGCCTACGAGCAGTACTTC.